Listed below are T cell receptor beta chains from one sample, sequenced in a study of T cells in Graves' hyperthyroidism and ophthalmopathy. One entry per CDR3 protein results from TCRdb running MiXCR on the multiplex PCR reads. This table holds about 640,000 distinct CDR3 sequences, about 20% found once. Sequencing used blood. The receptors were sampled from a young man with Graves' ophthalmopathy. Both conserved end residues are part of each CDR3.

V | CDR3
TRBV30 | CAWNDPRTSYNSPLHF
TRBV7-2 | CASSFPGLAGGAREQYF
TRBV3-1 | CASSQDLVGEQYF
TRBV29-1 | CSLGSFRGANTGELFF
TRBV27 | CASSLEGVRNTEAFF
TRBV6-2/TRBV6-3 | CASSYSPLLAGDGTDTQYF
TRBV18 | CASSPWGQETQYF
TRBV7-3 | CASSPIAGPQETQYF
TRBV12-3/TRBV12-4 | CASSLGTATYNEQFF
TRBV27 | CASSSGQGIQPQHF
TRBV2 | CASSVKSGGIGTEAFF
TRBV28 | CASSRVAQNSPLHF
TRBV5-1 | CASSFRTGQNEQFF
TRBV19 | CASSFGERSGANVLTF
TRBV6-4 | CASSAGGENTEAFF
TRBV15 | CATSYRGTGDTEAFF
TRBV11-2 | CASSTDRSSYEQYF
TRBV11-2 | CASSKTSGSTDTQYF
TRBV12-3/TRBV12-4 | CASSKTVMNTEAFF
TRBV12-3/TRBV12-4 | CASSPGTTSPDTQYF
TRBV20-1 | CSARSEDRGKYEQYF
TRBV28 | CASRRRVGGSLGTEAFF
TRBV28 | CASSFLAGTGELFF
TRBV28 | CASRPRGVRVPGELFF
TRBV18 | CASSPAQGANYGYTF
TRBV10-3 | CAISLSGESETQYF
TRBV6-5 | CASSSTSGGRRRPGELFF
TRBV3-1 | CASSLQTGTGTYEQYF
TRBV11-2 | CASSPGVSGGYTF
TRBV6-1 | CASKEGGWAEAFF
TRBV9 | CASSVGGGINTGELFF
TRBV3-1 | CASKRGLAEGNEQFF
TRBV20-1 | CSARVSRSNYGYTF
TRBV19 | CATTGRRDTEAFF
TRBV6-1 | CASSGYRVGGYTF
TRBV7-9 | CASSGGTSNTGELFF
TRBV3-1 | CASSQVSVGTEAFF
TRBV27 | CASSADRGRQFF
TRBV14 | CASSRGGLSYEQYF
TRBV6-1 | CASIPAGAASGNTIYF